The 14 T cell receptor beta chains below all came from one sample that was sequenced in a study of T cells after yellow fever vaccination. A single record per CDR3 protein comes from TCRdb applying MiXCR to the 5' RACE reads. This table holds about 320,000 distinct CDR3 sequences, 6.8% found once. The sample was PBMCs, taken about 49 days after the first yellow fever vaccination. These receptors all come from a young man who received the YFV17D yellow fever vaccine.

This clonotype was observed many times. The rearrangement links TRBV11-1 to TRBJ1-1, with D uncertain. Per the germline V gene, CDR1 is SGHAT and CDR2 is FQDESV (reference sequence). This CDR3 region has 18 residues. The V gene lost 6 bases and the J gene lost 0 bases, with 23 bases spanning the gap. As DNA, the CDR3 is TGTGCCAGCAGTCGAACCGGGTTTCCGCAGCGGTTGAACACTGAAGCTTTCTTT. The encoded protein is CASSRTGFPQRLNTEAFF.

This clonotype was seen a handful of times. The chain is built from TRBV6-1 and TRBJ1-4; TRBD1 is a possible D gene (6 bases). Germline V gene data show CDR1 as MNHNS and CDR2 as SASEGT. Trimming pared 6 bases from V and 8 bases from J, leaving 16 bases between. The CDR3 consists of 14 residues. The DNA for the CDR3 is TGTGCCAGCAGCTCCAGGGGTATCCAGGAAAAACTGTTTTTT. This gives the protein CASSSRGIQEKLFF.

This CDR3 is CASSSGTAALRGAEAFF. The CDR3 DNA reads as TGCGCCAGCAGCTCCGGGACTGCGGCTTTACGCGGGGCTGAAGCTTTCTTT. This chain joins TRBV5-1 and TRBJ1-1, with TRBD1 as a possible D gene (5 bases). V lost 3 bases and J 6 bases, leaving 24 bases between the germline ends. The length of the CDR3 is 17 residues. Germline CDR1 and CDR2: SGHRS and YFSETQ. Using reference TRBV5-1 and TRBJ1-1 for the parts outside the CDR3, the full variable domain is KAGVTQTPRYLIKTRGQQVTLSCSPISGHRSVSWYQQTPGQGLQFLFEYFSETQRNKGNFPGRFSGRQFSNSRSEMNVSTLELGDSALYLCASSSGTAALRGAEAFFGQGTRLTVV.

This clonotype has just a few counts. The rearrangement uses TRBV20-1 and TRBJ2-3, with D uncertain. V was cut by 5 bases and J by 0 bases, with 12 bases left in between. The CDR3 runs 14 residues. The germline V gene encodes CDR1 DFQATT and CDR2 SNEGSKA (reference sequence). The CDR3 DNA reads TGCAGTGCTTCTGGCCAGGCAAGCACAGATACGCAGTATTTT. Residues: CSASGQASTDTQYF.

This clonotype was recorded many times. Here the CDR3 DNA reads TGTGCCAGCAGCCCAGGGACTCAAGATACGCAGTATTTT. Translation gives CASSPGTQDTQYF. J is TRBJ2-3 and V is TRBV4-2, with a weak D call TRBD2 (6 bases). Trimming took off 4 bases at V and 5 bases at J, with 10 bases between the two ends. The germline gives CDR1 LGHNA, CDR2 YNFKEQ. The CDR3 extends over 13 amino acids.

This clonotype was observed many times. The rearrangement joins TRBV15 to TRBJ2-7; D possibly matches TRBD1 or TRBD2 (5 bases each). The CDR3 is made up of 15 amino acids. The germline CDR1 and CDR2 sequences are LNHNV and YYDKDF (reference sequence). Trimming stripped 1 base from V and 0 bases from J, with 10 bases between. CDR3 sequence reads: CATSRAGLGSYEQYF. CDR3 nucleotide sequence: TGTGCCACCAGCAGAGCGGGGCTCGGCTCCTACGAGCAGTACTTC.

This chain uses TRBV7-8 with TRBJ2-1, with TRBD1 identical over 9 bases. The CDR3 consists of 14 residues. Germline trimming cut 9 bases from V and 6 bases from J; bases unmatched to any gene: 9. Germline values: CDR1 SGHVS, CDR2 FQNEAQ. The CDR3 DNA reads TGTGCCAGTTGCCGGGACAGGGTGATCAATGAGCAGTTCTTC. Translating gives CASCRDRVINEQFF. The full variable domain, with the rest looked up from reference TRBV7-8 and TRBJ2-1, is GAGVSQSPRYKVAKRGQDVALRCDPISGHVSLFWYQQALGQGPEFLTYFQNEAQLDKSGLPSDRFFAERPEGSVSTLKIQRTQQEDSAVYLCASCRDRVINEQFFGPGTRLTVL.

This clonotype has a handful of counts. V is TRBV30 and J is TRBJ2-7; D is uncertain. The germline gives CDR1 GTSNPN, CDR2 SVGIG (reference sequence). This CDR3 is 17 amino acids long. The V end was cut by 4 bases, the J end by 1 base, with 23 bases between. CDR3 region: CAWKGPTAEWVSYEQYF. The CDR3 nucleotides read TGTGCCTGGAAAGGCCCTACGGCAGAGTGGGTATCCTACGAGCAGTACTTC.

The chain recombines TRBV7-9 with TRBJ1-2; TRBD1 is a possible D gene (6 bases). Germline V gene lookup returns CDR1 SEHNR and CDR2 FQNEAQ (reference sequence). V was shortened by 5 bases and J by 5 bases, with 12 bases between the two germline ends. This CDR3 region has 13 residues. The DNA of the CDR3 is TGTGCCAGCAGCGATTCGACAGGATATGGCTACACCTTC. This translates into CASSDSTGYGYTF.

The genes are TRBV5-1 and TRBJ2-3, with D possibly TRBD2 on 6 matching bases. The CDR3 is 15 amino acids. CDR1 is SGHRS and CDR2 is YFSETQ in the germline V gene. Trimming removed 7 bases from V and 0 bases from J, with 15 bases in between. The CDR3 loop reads CASRRRAGSTDTQYF. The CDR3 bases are TGCGCCAGCCGAAGAAGGGCGGGAAGCACAGATACGCAGTATTTT.

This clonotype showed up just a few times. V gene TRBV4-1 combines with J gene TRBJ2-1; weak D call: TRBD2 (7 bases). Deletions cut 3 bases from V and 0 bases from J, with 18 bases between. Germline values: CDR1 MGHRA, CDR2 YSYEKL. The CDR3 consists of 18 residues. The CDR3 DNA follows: TGCGCCAGCAGCCAGGGCGGGGGCTCTCGGATCTCCTACAATGAGCAGTTCTTC. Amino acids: CASSQGGGSRISYNEQFF.

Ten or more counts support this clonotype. CDR3: CASSLTPSSGGLNEQFF. The DNA of the CDR3 is TGTGCCAGCAGCCTCACCCCTTCTAGCGGGGGTCTAAATGAGCAGTTCTTC. The chain links TRBV7-2 to TRBJ2-1; 10 bases map to TRBD2. The germline V gene encodes CDR1 SGHTA and CDR2 FQGNSA. V lost 5 bases to trimming and J lost 7 bases; unmatched junction nucleotides: 14. The length of the CDR3 is 17 residues.

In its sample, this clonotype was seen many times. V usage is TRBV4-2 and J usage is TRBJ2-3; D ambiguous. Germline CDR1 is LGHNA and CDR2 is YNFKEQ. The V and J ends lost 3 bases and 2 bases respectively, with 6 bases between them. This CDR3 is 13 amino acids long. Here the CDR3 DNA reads TGTGCCAGCAGCCAGTTAGCCACAGATACGCAGTATTTT. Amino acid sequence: CASSQLATDTQYF.

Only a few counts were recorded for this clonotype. The CDR3 spells CASSQWSDTQYF. CDR3 sequence (DNA): TGTGCCAGCAGCCAATGGTCTGATACGCAGTATTTT. The rearrangement joins TRBV14 to TRBJ2-3; D is uncertain. V lost 2 bases and J 6 bases, leaving 6 bases between the germline ends. The CDR3 loop spans 12 amino acids. Germline loops: CDR1 SGHDN, CDR2 FVKESK.